This T cell receptor beta chain was captured by sequencing in a study of blood T cell repertoires in COVID-19. Background on the study: The United States, Italy and Spain supplied acute and convalescent COVID-19 samples. PBMCs, B-cell-depleted T cells, or T cells were the source of the cDNA or gDNA that made up the material.

Seattle enrolled patients during active infection and tracked them longitudinally. CDR1 is SGHTA, CDR2 FQGNSA, per germline. V dropped 6 bases and J dropped 3; count of bases not matched to a gene: 12. The CDR3 is made up of 16 amino acids. In the source study's methods: Amplification with reference gene primers provided the estimates of nucleated cell counts. The assay was immunoSEQ multiplex PCR, and TCRdb's table has in-frame clones only and misses some. The DNA gave D and trimming, while V, J and clone size come from that table. The sample includes some 270,000 clones, roughly 84% of them seen just once.

The sequenced sample consisted of peripheral blood. This chain joins TRBV7-2 and TRBJ2-7; 9 bases are shared with TRBD1. This sequence originates from a human donor with COVID-19, enrolled during active disease. The donor label of this sample is uncertain. CDR3 region: CASSATSGTGLYEQYF. The CDR3 region has the DNA TGTGCCAGCAGTGCTACTTCCGGGACAGGGCTCTACGAGCAGTACTTC.